The rows below give T cell receptor beta chains drawn from one sample of a study of blood T cell repertoires in COVID-19. Clones were read by immunoSEQ multiplex PCR, and TCRdb kept only the in-frame ones, dropping some. The sample yields about 210,000 clones, about four fifths seen once. The specimen was peripheral blood. These receptors all come from a woman in her forties with acute or convalescent COVID-19. The CDR3 runs from the conserved cysteine through the conserved F or W. A D gene is named only where the DNA matches it firmly. Clone size is not always given. Where it is, it says once, few, many or a class for expanded clones.

>many|TRBV6-5|.|TRBJ1-6
CARPRQYNSPLHF
TGTGCCAGACCCAGGCAGTATAATTCACCCCTCCACTTT
>.|TRBV6-6|.|TRBJ1-4
CASSSVAGEKLFF
TGTGCCAGCAGTTCTGTCGCGGGTGAAAAACTGTTTTTT
>.|TRBV20-1|TRBD1|TRBJ1-1
CSASIGQGTEAFF
TGCAGTGCTAGTATTGGACAGGGGACTGAAGCTTTCTTT
>.|TRBV7-2|TRBD1|TRBJ1-2
CASSYPGQGGYGYTF
TGTGCCAGCAGCTATCCTGGACAGGGAGGTTATGGCTACACCTTC
>.|TRBV5-6|TRBD1|TRBJ1-3
CASSKQGAGSGNTIYF
TGTGCCAGCAGCAAACAGGGGGCCGGGAGCGGTAACACCATATATTTT
>.|TRBV27|TRBD1|TRBJ1-1
CASSLGRGPTEAFF
TGTGCCAGCAGTTTGGGCAGGGGGCCCACTGAAGCTTTCTTT
>.|TRBV27|.|TRBJ2-3
CASSFGLPSTDTQYF
TGTGCCAGCAGTTTCGGACTCCCAAGCACAGATACGCAGTATTTT
>few|TRBV29-1|TRBD2|TRBJ2-3
CSVQGTSGTDTQYF
TGCAGCGTTCAAGGGACTAGCGGTACAGATACGCAGTATTTT
>.|TRBV9|.|TRBJ1-2
CASRKPPKDRTGPGYTF
TGTGCCAGCCGGAAGCCCCCAAAAGACAGGACGGGGCCTGGCTACACCTTC
>.|TRBV30|.|TRBJ1-3
CAWAPGLFSGNTIYF
TGTGCCTGGGCCCCGGGACTGTTCTCTGGAAACACCATATATTTT
>.|TRBV7-7|TRBD2|TRBJ2-7
CASSPSAGGTYEQYF
TGTGCCAGCAGCCCCAGTGCGGGGGGAACCTACGAGCAGTACTTC
>.|TRBV4-3|.|TRBJ2-3
CASSQDRGNTQYF
TGCGCCAGCAGCCAAGATCGGGGTAATACGCAGTATTTT
>.|TRBV6-6|.|TRBJ2-1
CASSYSEVKPDNEQFF
TGTGCCAGCAGTTATAGCGAAGTCAAACCCGACAATGAGCAGTTCTTC
>.|TRBV4-2|TRBD2|TRBJ2-3
CASSSQPSGGPTDTQYF
TGTGCCAGCAGCTCCCAACCTAGCGGGGGTCCCACAGATACGCAGTATTTT
>.|TRBV27|.|TRBJ1-2
CASSLSFQGNYGYTF
TGTGCCAGCAGTTTATCTTTCCAGGGAAACTATGGCTACACCTTC
>.|TRBV11-3|.|TRBJ2-1
CASSGGDQQFF
TGTGCCAGCAGCGGCGGAGACCAGCAGTTCTTC
>.|TRBV4-1|.|TRBJ1-4
CASSAALLKTGIENEKLFF
TGCGCCAGCTCCGCAGCACTCTTAAAAACAGGGATAGAAAATGAAAAACTGTTTTTT
>.|TRBV24-1|.|TRBJ2-3
CATSEGIGGLGTQYF
TGTGCCACCAGTGAGGGAATCGGGGGTCTGGGTACGCAGTATTTT
>.|TRBV30|.|TRBJ1-1
CAWRARGSYSTEAFF
TGTGCCTGGAGGGCACGGGGATCGTATAGCACTGAAGCTTTCTTT
>few|TRBV24-1|.|TRBJ1-1
CATSDSPLEKGVAEAFF
TGTGCCACCAGTGATTCCCCTTTAGAAAAGGGGGTAGCTGAAGCTTTCTTT
>.|TRBV20-1|TRBD1|TRBJ1-1
CSASNSWGGFGTGTTEAFF
TGCAGTGCTAGTAATTCGTGGGGCGGTTTCGGGACAGGGACGACTGAAGCTTTCTTT
>.|TRBV7-6|.|TRBJ2-3
CASSLAGGFTDTQYF
TGTGCCAGCAGCTTAGCCGGGGGATTCACAGATACGCAGTATTTT